What follows are 29 T cell receptor beta chains derived from one specimen sequenced in a study of monozygotic twins with inflammatory bowel disease. TCRdb reprocessed the 5' RACE reads and reports one entry per CDR3 protein, with no DNA. This sample's table has 400,000 to 500,000 distinct CDR3 sequences. Sequenced input: blood. These receptors were collected from a human donor with ulcerative colitis or Crohn's disease, or a healthy co-twin of an affected twin (not recorded which).

This rearrangement joins TRBV11-2 to TRBJ2-5; checking the TCRdb D call of TRBD1 is not possible without DNA. The CDR3 extends over 17 amino acids. In germline, CDR1 is SGHAT, CDR2 FQNNGV. The CDR3 sequence is CASSPWAVNSLGETQYF.

CDR3 amino acids: CAISAEATSGVNEQFF. The rearrangement joins TRBV10-3 to TRBJ2-1; TCRdb picks TRBD2, but there is no DNA to check that call. The CDR3 covers 16 residues. Germline V CDR1 and CDR2: ENHRY, SYGVKD.

The V call is TRBV20-1, the J call TRBJ2-7; no DNA is available, so the TRBD2 call from TCRdb remains unchecked. From germline, CDR1 is DFQATT and CDR2 SNEGSKA (reference sequence). The CDR3 length is 16 residues. CDR3 amino acids: CSARAPGLAGNGEQYF.

The J gene is TRBJ1-6, the V gene TRBV6-1; TCRdb's D gene call, TRBD1, goes unchecked for lack of DNA. Germline CDR1 is MNHNS and CDR2 is SASEGT. The CDR3 has 15 residues. The CDR3 sequence: CASSARTGAGTPLHF.

The V gene is TRBV7-9, the J gene TRBJ2-7. The V gene's germline CDR1 is SEHNR and CDR2 FQNEAQ (reference sequence). CDR3 size: 12 residues. CDR3 residues: CASSFLAYEQYF.

The chain joins TRBV7-2 to TRBJ2-7; TCRdb's D call, TRBD1, is unchecked because there is no DNA. Germline assignment: CDR1 SGHTA and CDR2 FQGNSA. CDR3 length: 16 amino acids. CDR3 sequence reads: CASRLSSGQDFYEQYF. The full variable domain, with the rest looked up from reference TRBV7-2 and TRBJ2-7, is GAGVSQSPSNKVTEKGKDVELRCDPISGHTALYWYRQSLGQGLEFLIYFQGNSAPDKSGLPSDRFSAERTGGSVSTLTIQRTQQEDSAVYLCASRLSSGQDFYEQYFGPGTRLTVT.

The rearrangement links TRBV6-6 to TRBJ1-5; TCRdb's assignment of TRBD1 cannot be checked, as there is no DNA. This CDR3 spans 14 amino acids. Germline V gives CDR1 MNHNY, CDR2 SVGAGI (reference sequence). Here the CDR3 reads CASSYDRGNQPQHF.

The chain is built from TRBV7-6 and TRBJ1-3; TCRdb's D call, TRBD1, is unchecked because there is no DNA. The CDR3 has 14 amino acids. Germline assignment: CDR1 SGHVS and CDR2 FNYEAQ. The CDR3 region is CASSLPAGGNTIYF.

The CDR3 is CASSLAEVEFNYGYTF. The V and J genes are TRBV5-1 and TRBJ1-2. CDR3 length: 16 residues. Germline-derived CDR1 and CDR2 are SGHRS and YFSETQ.

This chain uses TRBV28 with TRBJ2-5; the D call of TRBD1 rests on TCRdb alone, since no DNA is present to check it. CDR1 is MDHEN and CDR2 is SYDVKM in the germline V gene. The CDR3 totals 12 residues. The chain's CDR3 is CASSSPRETQYF.

This chain links TRBV20-1 with TRBJ2-2. Germline CDR1 is DFQATT and CDR2 is SNEGSKA (reference sequence). The CDR3 sequence is 15 residues long. The CDR3 here is CSARDSLVEAGELFF.

The V call is TRBV19, the J call TRBJ1-5; the TCRdb D gene call, TRBD1, has no DNA to confirm it. This CDR3 has 14 residues. The germline V gene has CDR1 LNHDA and CDR2 SQIVND (reference sequence). CDR3 protein: CASSQGTGHQPQHF.

The chain is built from TRBV6-5 and TRBJ2-7; TCRdb designates TRBD1, a call that cannot be tested without DNA. CDR1 is MNHEY, CDR2 SVGAGI, per germline. This CDR3 has 13 residues. The CDR3 region is CASSLLGTGEQYF.

The chain is built from TRBV6-1 and TRBJ2-2; no DNA is available, so the TRBD1 call from TCRdb remains unchecked. This CDR3 region has 14 residues. Germline V CDR1 and CDR2: MNHNS, SASEGT. This CDR3 is CASSSKGGAGELFF.

V is TRBV20-1 and J is TRBJ1-5. The CDR3 runs to 13 residues. Germline-derived CDR1 and CDR2 are DFQATT and SNEGSKA (reference sequence). The CDR3 is CSATGGGNQPQHF.

The V and J genes are TRBV29-1 and TRBJ1-1; TCRdb's assignment of TRBD1 cannot be checked, as there is no DNA. The CDR3 loop spans 11 amino acids. Per the germline V gene, CDR1 is SQVTM and CDR2 is ANQGSEA. The CDR3 protein is CSTTTVTEAFF.

The chain employs TRBV6-6 and TRBJ2-4; TCRdb's assignment of TRBD1 cannot be checked, as there is no DNA. The CDR3 is made up of 13 amino acids. From germline, CDR1 is MNHNY and CDR2 SVGAGI (reference sequence). The CDR3 here is CASSRRQGGIQYF.

The chain joins TRBV5-1 to TRBJ2-1; there is no DNA to check the TCRdb D call of TRBD1. CDR3 size: 13 residues. The V gene's germline CDR1 is SGHRS and CDR2 YFSETQ. CDR3 amino acids: CASNPGPEREQFF.

The rearrangement uses TRBV7-2 and TRBJ2-7. Germline V CDR1 and CDR2: SGHTA, FQGNSA. The CDR3 sequence is 14 residues long. CDR3 protein: CASSLDHYSYEQYF.

The chain couples TRBV14 to TRBJ2-1; the D call from TCRdb, TRBD1, cannot be confirmed without DNA. CDR3 length: 18 amino acids. Germline CDR1 SGHDN, CDR2 FVKESK. The CDR3 here is CASSQVVSGTGSYNEQFF.

The gene calls are TRBV20-1 and TRBJ1-2. CDR3 length: 15 residues. CDR1 DFQATT and CDR2 SNEGSKA come from the germline V gene (reference sequence). CDR3: CSARDQSHLPYGYTF.

The chain carries TRBV4-1 and TRBJ2-7; TCRdb lists TRBD1, though no DNA is available to test this call. The CDR3 has 14 residues. The germline V gene has CDR1 MGHRA and CDR2 YSYEKL. The CDR3 is CASSQGGAVYEQYF.

The chain recombines TRBV5-1 with TRBJ2-2; no DNA is available, so the TRBD1 call from TCRdb remains unchecked. The CDR3 spans 20 residues. Germline V lookup: CDR1 SGHRS, CDR2 YFSETQ. CDR3 sequence reads: CASSLDSARTGAIITGELFF.

The chain carries TRBV7-9 and TRBJ1-6. Germline CDR1 is SEHNR and CDR2 is FQNEAQ (reference sequence). This CDR3 is 15 amino acids long. The CDR3 sequence: CASSYLSSYNSPLHF.

The genes are TRBV11-2 and TRBJ2-2. Germline CDR1 SGHAT, CDR2 FQNNGV. This CDR3 is built from 12 residues. The CDR3 sequence is CASRYRSGELFF.

V is TRBV7-9 and J is TRBJ2-7. This CDR3 has 13 amino acids. Germline V CDR1 and CDR2: SEHNR, FQNEAQ (reference sequence). The CDR3 loop reads CASSLPNGYEQYF.

V gene TRBV11-1 combines with J gene TRBJ2-3; TCRdb proposes TRBD2, but this gene call is untestable without DNA. In germline, CDR1 is SGHAT, CDR2 FQDESV (reference sequence). CDR3 length: 17 residues. The CDR3 here is CASSLVSAILPSDTQYF.

The chain couples TRBV3-1 to TRBJ1-1; TCRdb's assignment of TRBD1 cannot be checked, as there is no DNA. Looked up from germline, CDR1 is LGHDT and CDR2 is YNNKEL (reference sequence). This CDR3 spans 15 amino acids. The CDR3 here is CASSQEGGPNTEAFF.

This chain joins TRBV20-1 and TRBJ2-2; TCRdb proposes TRBD1, but this gene call is untestable without DNA. This CDR3 is built from 14 residues. The germline V gene has CDR1 DFQATT and CDR2 SNEGSKA (reference sequence). This CDR3 reads CSASPGGKTGELFF.